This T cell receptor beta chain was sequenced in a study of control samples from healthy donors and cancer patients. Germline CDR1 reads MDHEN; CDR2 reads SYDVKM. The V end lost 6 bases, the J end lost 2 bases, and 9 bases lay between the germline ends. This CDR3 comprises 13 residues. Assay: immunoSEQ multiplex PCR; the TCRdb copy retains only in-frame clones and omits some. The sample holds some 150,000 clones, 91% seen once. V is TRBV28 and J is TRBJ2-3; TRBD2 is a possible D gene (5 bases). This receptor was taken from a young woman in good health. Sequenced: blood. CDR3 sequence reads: CASRYRDTDTQYF. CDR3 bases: TGTGCCAGCAGATACCGGGACACAGATACGCAGTATTTT.